These 22 T cell receptor beta chains came from one sample sequenced in a study of esophageal squamous cell carcinoma under preoperative chemotherapy. TCRdb analysed the PCR reads with MiXCR anew, one entry per CDR3 protein. The table shows roughly 18,000 distinct CDR3 sequences, with about half occurring only once. Time point given: after preoperative PTX-NDP chemotherapy. Sampling took place from a patient given preoperative chemotherapy. These receptors originate from a human donor with esophageal squamous cell carcinoma. The donor label of this sample is uncertain.

This clonotype was counted only a few times. In DNA form, the CDR3 reads TGTGCCAGTAGTATAGGGGGAGGTCGCAATATGAACACTGAAGCTTTCTTT. This codes for CASSIGGGRNMNTEAFF. This rearrangement joins TRBV19 to TRBJ1-1; D uncertain. CDR3 size: 17 residues. Germline V gene data show CDR1 as LNHDA and CDR2 as SQIVND (reference sequence). The germline V and J ends were trimmed by 1 base and 0 bases, with 15 bases remaining between them.

Points on this clonotype: Given a much more abundant clone one base away, this may be a read error. This chain's CDR3 is CASSFVSLNYNEQYF. The DNA of the CDR3 is TGTGCCAGCAGCTTTGTCTCCCTCAACTACAATGAGCAGTACTTC. The chain combines TRBV7-9 with TRBJ2-1; the D is unclear. The DNA end favors TRBJ2-7, so the J call may be wrong. From germline, CDR1 is SEHNR and CDR2 FQNEAQ (reference sequence). There are 15 residues in the CDR3.

This clonotype was picked up a small number of times. The rearrangement joins TRBV29-1 to TRBJ2-3; D tentatively reads TRBD1 or TRBD2 (5 bases each). The CDR3 has 16 amino acids. V was trimmed by 1 base and J by 3 bases, leaving 17 bases between them. Germline lookup yields CDR1 SQVTM and CDR2 ANQGSEA. As DNA, the CDR3 is TGCAGCGTTGAAGTCCAATGGCAGGGAGCGACAGATACGCAGTATTTT. It yields the protein CSVEVQWQGATDTQYF.

This clonotype was seen only once. Because it lacks the conserved phenylalanine or tryptophan at the end, this CDR3 is likely a read error. This sequence joins TRBV7-2 and TRBJ2-5; D is perhaps TRBD1 (6 bases). This CDR3 contains 14 residues. V was clipped by 8 bases and J by 7 bases, with 20 bases between them. CDR1 and CDR2 (germline): SGHTA, FQGNSA. DNA of the CDR3: TGTGCCAGCGGCCGTACCGGGGACAAAGCGACCCAGTACTTG. Translating gives CASGRTGDKATQYL.

This clonotype was counted a few times. V usage is TRBV7-2 and J usage is TRBJ2-4; D possibly corresponds to TRBD2 (7 bases). CDR3 length: 18 amino acids. V was shortened by 4 bases and J by 0 bases, with 19 bases between the two germline ends. CDR1 and CDR2 (germline): SGHTA, FQGNSA. CDR3 in amino acids: CASSYRGRASEAKNIQYF. In DNA form, the CDR3 reads TGTGCCAGCAGCTATAGGGGGAGGGCCTCCGAAGCCAAAAACATTCAGTACTTC.

On this clonotype: The junction and the germline gene differ at one end; a read error may be behind it. This chain joins TRBV7-6 and TRBJ2-3, with TRBD2 matching 8 bases. The CDR3 runs to 14 residues. Germline CDR1 is SGHVS and CDR2 is FNYEAQ. As DNA, the CDR3 is TGTGCGGGGAGCGGGGGCCTGGGTCCAGAGACCCAGTATTTC. It specifies CAGSGGLGPETQYF.

About this clonotype itself: A junction end diverges from the germline sequence, so it may reflect a read error. This chain links TRBV7-3 with TRBJ2-5; 10 bases are a match to TRBD2. The CDR3 is made up of 14 amino acids. CDR1 is SGHTA and CDR2 is FQGTGA in the germline V gene. CDR3 coding DNA: TGTGCGGGCAGCCGGGGCCTAGCGGGAGAGACGCAGTATTTC. Protein sequence: CAGSRGLAGETQYF.

This clonotype was seen a handful of times. A read error is possible here, since a much larger clone lies one base away. This chain connects TRBV6-1 to TRBJ2-1, with D possibly matching TRBD2 (6 bases). The J call may be incorrect, as the DNA end agrees better with TRBJ2-7. The length of the CDR3 is 14 residues. The germline V gene encodes CDR1 MNHNS and CDR2 SASEGT. The CDR3 protein is CASSGGIGRNEQYF. The CDR3 bases are TGTGCCAGCAGTGGTGGGATAGGGAGGAATGAGCAGTACTTC.

This chain links TRBV7-2 with TRBJ2-2, with 8 bases identical to TRBD1. The CDR3 loop spans 14 amino acids. J lost 7 bases, V lost 5 bases, and 6 bases had no gene match. The germline V gene encodes CDR1 SGHTA and CDR2 FQGNSA. CDR3 nucleotide sequence: TGTGCCAGCAGCCAAAGACAGGGGAACGGGGAGCTGTTTTTT. Translated: CASSQRQGNGELFF.

This clonotype was detected ten times or more. This chain connects TRBV6-1 to TRBJ2-2; 8 bases fit TRBD1. The CDR3 is 15 residues long. V was pared by 6 bases and J by 1 base, with 4 bases of the junction left unmatched. The V gene's germline CDR1 is MNHNS and CDR2 SASEGT. The CDR3, as DNA: TGTGCCAGCAGGGCGACAGGGGTGAACACCGGGGAGCTGTTTTTT. Translating it yields CASRATGVNTGELFF.

This clonotype has ten or more counts. V is TRBV6-1 and J is TRBJ2-5; TRBD1 matches 7 bases. The J call may not be correct, given that the DNA end is closer to TRBJ2-7. The germline V gene encodes CDR1 MNHNS and CDR2 SASEGT. This CDR3 is 14 amino acids long. The CDR3 bases are TGTGCCAGCTCCCTCGGGACAGCCGCTCACGAGCAGTACTTC. Translating gives CASSLGTAAHEQYF.

The V gene is TRBV7-2, the J gene TRBJ2-7; 7 bases are shared with TRBD2. CDR3 length: 13 amino acids. Germline CDR1 and CDR2: SGHTA and FQGNSA. Trimming removed 3 bases from V and 6 bases from J; junction bases left unmatched: 5. CDR3: CASSFGGRSEQYF. CDR3 coding DNA: TGTGCCAGCAGCTTTGGCGGGAGATCCGAGCAGTACTTC.

The chain combines TRBV12-3 or TRBV12-4 with TRBJ2-5; D gene ambiguous. Trimming pared 5 bases from V and 11 bases from J, leaving 15 bases between. The CDR3 extends over 12 amino acids. The chain's CDR3 is CASSLKTDEQYF. Written as DNA, the CDR3 is TGTGCCAGCAGTCTAAAGACCGATGAGCAGTACTTC.

This rearrangement joins TRBV6-1 to TRBJ2-3; D is perhaps TRBD2 (6 bases). V lost 2 bases, J lost 10 bases, and 19 bases lay in between. The CDR3 has 15 residues. Germline CDR1 and CDR2: MNHNS and SASEGT. CDR3 residues: CASSEPGLSMMAQYF. CDR3 coding DNA: TGTGCCAGCAGTGAACCGGGACTCTCTATGATGGCGCAGTATTTT.

Concerning this clonotype itself: The junction does not match germline at one end; this may be a read error. This chain uses TRBV7-3 with TRBJ2-3; 8 positions agree with TRBD2. The CDR3 runs to 15 residues. Per germline, CDR1 SGHTA and CDR2 FQGTGA. The CDR3 protein is CARGAGSGEKDTQYF. Written as DNA, the CDR3 is TGTGCCAGGGGCGCTGGTAGCGGGGAGAAAGATACGCAGTATTTC.

This clonotype came up a few times. The chain couples TRBV7-9 to TRBJ2-1; TRBD2 matches 7 bases. V lost 5 bases, J lost 3 bases, and 4 bases stayed unmatched. The V gene's germline CDR1 is SEHNR and CDR2 FQNEAQ (reference sequence). The CDR3 contains 14 residues. The CDR3 DNA sequence: TGTGCCAGCAGCCTACCGGGGGGCTACAATGAGCAGTTCTTC. This codes for CASSLPGGYNEQFF.

This clonotype was recorded many times. The rearrangement uses TRBV12-5 and TRBJ2-2; D is undetermined. CDR1 LGHNT and CDR2 FRNRAP come from the germline V gene. The V end was cut by 1 base, the J end by 7 bases, with 4 bases between. The CDR3 covers 12 residues. The CDR3 protein is CASGLDVGELFF. The CDR3 coding sequence is TGTGCTAGTGGTTTGGATGTCGGGGAGCTGTTTTTT.

The V gene is TRBV18, the J gene TRBJ2-3; 7 nucleotides match TRBD2. Germline assignment: CDR1 KGHSH and CDR2 LQKENI. This CDR3 comprises 17 residues. Trimming removed 5 bases from V and 2 bases from J; junction bases left unmatched: 13. The CDR3 is CASSNSAGVMNTDTQYF. As DNA, the CDR3 is TGTGCCAGCTCAAACAGCGCGGGGGTCATGAACACAGATACGCAGTATTTT.

About this clonotype: Its ends do not fully match the called genes, so a read error is possible. V and J are TRBV7-6 and TRBJ2-5, with TRBD2 as a possible D gene (5 bases). Germline lookup yields CDR1 SGHVS and CDR2 FNYEAQ. The CDR3 totals 19 residues. The CDR3 sequence: CARGFDARIAGRAQDTQYF. The CDR3 DNA sequence: TGTGCCAGGGGCTTTGATGCGCGCATCGCGGGCCGTGCCCAAGACACCCAGTACTTC.

In the case of this clonotype: No conserved phenylalanine or tryptophan is present at the end of the CDR3, so a read error is the likely explanation. The chain employs TRBV7-9 and TRBJ2-5, with D possibly TRBD1 on 6 matching bases. TRBJ2-1 explains the end of the DNA better; the J call may be wrong. The CDR3 has 13 residues. Germline CDR1 SEHNR, CDR2 FQNEAQ (reference sequence). The CDR3 nucleotides are TGTGCCAGCAGGGGGGCGGTGCCAACGTCCCAGTTCTTG. As protein: CASRGAVPTSQFL.

CDR3 in DNA: TGTGCCAGCAGCGGTTTGGGGGAGACCCAGTACTTC. As protein: CASSGLGETQYF. The chain uses TRBV11-3 and TRBJ2-5, with D hard to call. The CDR3 has 12 amino acids. The V end was cut by 5 bases, the J end by 5 bases, with 9 bases between. CDR1 and CDR2 (germline): SGHNT, YENEEA.

This clonotype showed up many times. V gene TRBV6-1 combines with J gene TRBJ2-7; 7 bases align to TRBD1. The V gene end was trimmed by 8 bases and the J gene end by 4 bases; junction bases not matched to a gene: 11. The CDR3 extends over 14 amino acids. The V gene's germline CDR1 is MNHNS and CDR2 SASEGT. Here the CDR3 DNA reads TGTGCCAGCCGAAACCCGGGACAGCAATACGAGCAGTACTTC. Translated: CASRNPGQQYEQYF.